Listed here are 10 T cell receptor beta chains from one sample, sequenced in a study of CXCR3-negative and CXCR3-positive naive CD8 T cells. Via 5' RACE with UMI labels, TRB cDNA libraries were prepared. TCRdb reanalyzed the 5' RACE reads and collapses them to one entry per CDR3 protein, without DNA. This sample contains tens of thousands of distinct CDR3 sequences. The source material was memory CD8+ T cells from blood. Receptors were obtained from a human donor in good health. Some clones in this sample may be carry-over from other donors' samples.

The V gene is TRBV28, the J gene TRBJ2-3; checking the TCRdb D call of TRBD2 is not possible without DNA. Germline V gene sequence: CDR1 MDHEN, CDR2 SYDVKM. The CDR3 contains 20 residues. The CDR3 spells CASSSSRLAARGTSTDTQYF.

The chain combines TRBV29-1 with TRBJ1-1; the D call from TCRdb, TRBD1, cannot be confirmed without DNA. CDR1 and CDR2 from the germline V gene are SQVTM and ANQGSEA. The CDR3 covers 12 residues. The CDR3 here is CSAGQGDTEAFF.

The chain recombines TRBV25-1 with TRBJ2-1. The germline V gene encodes CDR1 MGHDK and CDR2 SYGVNS. There are 11 residues in the CDR3. The CDR3 is CASSNGERQFF.

The genes are TRBV4-3 and TRBJ2-2. The CDR3 covers 13 residues. Germline CDR1 reads LGHNA; CDR2 reads YSLEER. The CDR3: CASSHGENGELFF.

The J gene is TRBJ2-1, the V gene TRBV21-1; TCRdb selects TRBD2, and the lack of DNA leaves this call unchecked. TRBV21-1 is a listed pseudogene. The CDR3 is made up of 20 amino acids. The CDR3 loop is CASSKKGTELREVPDNEQFF.

The chain employs TRBV29-1 and TRBJ2-1; TCRdb's assignment of TRBD1 cannot be checked, as there is no DNA. Germline loops: CDR1 SQVTM, CDR2 ANQGSEA. This CDR3 contains 15 residues. CDR3 sequence: CSGKPPGQGAGEQFF.

This rearrangement joins TRBV5-1 to TRBJ2-7; TCRdb calls TRBD1, which cannot be checked without DNA. The CDR3 has 13 amino acids. CDR1 and CDR2 (germline): SGHRS, YFSETQ. CDR3 loop: CASSLGQGGEQYF. Filled out from reference TRBV5-1 and TRBJ2-7, the complete variable domain reads KAGVTQTPRYLIKTRGQQVTLSCSPISGHRSVSWYQQTPGQGLQFLFEYFSETQRNKGNFPGRFSGRQFSNSRSEMNVSTLELGDSALYLCASSLGQGGEQYFGPGTRLTVT.

This chain uses TRBV25-1 with TRBJ2-1; TCRdb returns TRBD2, unconfirmable since there is no DNA. The CDR3 loop spans 14 amino acids. Germline CDR1 MGHDK, CDR2 SYGVNS. CDR3 protein: CASSSVEGPAEQFF.

The chain uses TRBV7-6 and TRBJ2-2; TCRdb's assignment of TRBD1 cannot be checked, as there is no DNA. CDR1 is SGHVS, CDR2 FNYEAQ, per germline. This CDR3 comprises 15 residues. The CDR3 protein is CASSSLEGATGELFF. Full variable domain (outside the CDR3, taken from reference TRBV7-6 and TRBJ2-2): GAGVSQSPRYKVTKRGQDVALRCDPISGHVSLYWYRQALGQGPEFLTYFNYEAQQDKSGLPNDRFSAERPEGSISTLTIQRTEQRDSAMYRCASSSLEGATGELFFGEGSRLTVL.

The chain links TRBV7-3 to TRBJ2-2. The germline gives CDR1 SGHTA, CDR2 FQGTGA. This CDR3 comprises 13 residues. The chain's CDR3 is CASSSPQTGELFF.